This entry concerns a single T cell receptor beta chain. Its antigen is unknown. No qualities accompany the bases; no much larger clone lies one base away. V loses 2 bases of germline sequence and J loses 8 bases, and the interval between the two ends is 11 bases. The CDR3 has 13 amino acids, counting the end cysteine and phenylalanine. The entry retains the CDR3 DNA only, 39 bases that are in frame from base 1. CDR1 WSHSY and CDR2 SAAADI were looked up in the germline V gene. TRIzol reagent was used to extract blood RNA from unsorted whole blood, while the DNeasy Blood & Tissue kit provided the germline DNA. Chronic HBV infection was present in the patients, and the patients were treatment-naive at sampling. Before surgery, roughly 4.2 milliliters of peripheral blood were drawn into K2EDTA tubes. The entry originates in a study of tumor-infiltrating lymphocytes in primary liver carcinoma (dated by TCRdb to 2016 to 2017). For the wider study: Between November 2015 and early 2016, roughly five patients in China with histopathologically diagnosed primary liver carcinoma had surgical resection. Of the five patients, three men and two women aged 30 to 69 years, four had hepatocellular carcinoma and one had combined HCC and intrahepatic cholangiocarcinoma. The tumors of the five patients were staged as T1-T3 N0M0, with maximum diameters ranging from about 4.2 to 10 cm. Each sample produced about 3.5 to 7.5 million productive TCRbeta reads, and read depth showed no significant difference between tissue types. For each liver tumor, the study sampled five regions along with adjacent normal tissue and blood, and applied TCRbeta repertoire sequencing, expression microarrays and whole-exome sequencing. A total of 35 or so specimens from 5 patients went through TCRbeta repertoire sequencing, namely 25 tumor regions, 5 adjacent noncancerous liver tissues and 5 peripheral blood samples. High reproducibility was observed for the technical replicate repertoires, with mean shared-clone rates near 0.89 and correlation coefficients above 0.98.

Starting from about 500 ng total RNA, TCRbeta-specific cDNA was produced by reverse transcription with a constant-region primer and ProtoScript II reverse transcriptase. TCRbeta libraries were built with three nested multiplex PCR rounds, a slightly modified ARM-PCR procedure. Each of the first two PCR rounds ran for roughly 11 cycles and used multiplex TRBV1-TRBV30 forward primers together with a Cbeta reverse primer. Sample barcodes and Illumina adapters were added in a final 25-cycle PCR with Deep VentR polymerase. Amplicons of 200-500 bp were gel-purified with a QIAquick gel extraction kit before sequencing. An Illumina HiSeq 2500 was used to sequence the TCRbeta amplicons, generating 250-bp paired-end reads. The original pipeline was this. Trimmomatic v0.33 was used to quality-trim the reads, and FLASH v1.2.11 was used to merge paired reads so that full CDR3 sequences could be recovered. V, D and J germline segments were assigned to the rearranged TCRbeta sequences by MiGEC v1.2.1b. Clonotype statistics and Shannon-Wiener diversity indices were calculated with VDJtools v1.0.0. To cut down on sampling bias, every analysis after diversity analysis relied on just the 250 most abundant clonotypes from each sample. TCRdb handled the public reads itself, with Q25 trimming in fastp and clone calling in MiXCR, and kept productive beta chains. CDR3 protein duplicates are merged, each entry listing the most common genes and DNA. V and J calls and clone size were set by TCRdb, not the authors. For this sample the table gives more than 150,000 distinct CDR3 sequences, of which over 45% were detected only once. About 70% of the sample is in the top ten clones.

What the study reported, not specific to this receptor: Only the TCR beta chain was sequenced, so true repertoire diversity is likely underestimated because unpaired alpha chains were not captured. Pairs of tumor regions showed greater repertoire overlap (mean roughly 35%) than tumor-adjacent pairs (roughly 17%) or tumor-blood pairs (approximately 15%), which is consistent with antigen-driven expansion. Since the samples were bulk and unsorted, there was no way to compare CD4+ and CD8+ T cell repertoires. The top 250 clones made up a significantly larger repertoire fraction in tumors than in blood (p = 0.039). With just a handful of patients in the study, the authors point out that the findings should be validated in a larger study.

The source of this sequence is a middle-aged man with primary liver carcinoma and hepatitis B virus infection. Sequencing used peripheral blood. The sequence is built from TRBV10-2 and TRBJ2-3; the D gene remains uncertain. The CDR3 corresponds to CASSETVGITQYF. The DNA reads TGCGCCAGCAGTGAGACGGTGGGCATTACGCAGTATTTT.